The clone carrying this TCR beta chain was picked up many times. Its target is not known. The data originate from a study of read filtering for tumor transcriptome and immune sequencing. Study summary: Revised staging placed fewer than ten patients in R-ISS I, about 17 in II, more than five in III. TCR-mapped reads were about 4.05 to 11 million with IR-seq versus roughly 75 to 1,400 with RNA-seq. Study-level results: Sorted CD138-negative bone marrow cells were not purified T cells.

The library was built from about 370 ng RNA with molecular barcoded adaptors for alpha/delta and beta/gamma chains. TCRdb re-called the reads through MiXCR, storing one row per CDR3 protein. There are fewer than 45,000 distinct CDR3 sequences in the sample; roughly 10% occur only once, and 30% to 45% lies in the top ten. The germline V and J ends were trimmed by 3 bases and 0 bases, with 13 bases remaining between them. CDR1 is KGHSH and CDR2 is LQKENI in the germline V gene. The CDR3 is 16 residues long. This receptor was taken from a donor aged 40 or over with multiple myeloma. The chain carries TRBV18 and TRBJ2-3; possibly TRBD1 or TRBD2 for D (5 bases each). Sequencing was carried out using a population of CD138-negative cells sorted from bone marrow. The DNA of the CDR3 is TGTGCCAGCTCACCTTCAGGGACCCTTAGCACAGATACGCAGTATTTT. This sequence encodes CASSPSGTLSTDTQYF.